This record covers a single TCR beta chain. The antigen it recognizes is unknown. Within one base of it there is no much larger clone, and no base qualities were kept. This entry comes from a study of blood T cells in healthy people across ages (dated by TCRdb to between 2014 and 2017). In terms of the full investigation: In model experiments, template switching captured roughly one uniquely barcoded TCR beta cDNA molecule for every two T cells. Age-related changes in TCR beta repertoire diversity were measured in the study by deep sequencing normalized with unique cDNA molecular identifiers. The donors were split into four age groups: young (average around 17 years), middle-aged (around 37), aged (about 56) and long-lived (approximately 89). To avoid experimental bias, donors of different ages were distributed randomly across sequencing lanes. The study analyzed two additional independent replicas of 1 million unique cDNA reads from the same blood draw for two donors, one aged 18 to 29 and one aged 80 or older.

Libraries were made using 5' RACE. The sequencing machine was an Illumina HiSeq 2500. A second roughly 7 to 12 cycle PCR used a sample-barcoded 5' primer and a J-beta primer mix. A template-switch 5' adaptor carrying 12 random nucleotides introduced a unique molecular identifier onto each TCR beta cDNA molecule. Each sample yielded at least 3 million CDR3-containing paired-end reads. All of the RNA was converted into first-strand cDNA using the Mint cDNA synthesis kit, with a TRBC-specific oligonucleotide serving as the primer. Following uracil-DNA glycosylase treatment, a first 18-cycle PCR with universal primers M1SS and BC2_uni_R was performed on all cDNA. In the paper's pipeline: Each sample was normalized by randomly selecting 1 million high-quality reads, each carrying a distinct molecular identifier. Reads with shared molecular identifiers were discarded instead of being binned into consensus sequences. CDR3 identification, clonotype clustering and error correction used MiTCR with a Q25 quality threshold and the strictest error-elimination algorithm. A nonparametric unseen species model using Euler transformation provided a lower-bound estimate of total TCR beta diversity. Starting from the raw public reads, TCRdb applied fastp trimming at Q25, assembled clones with MiXCR and retained in-frame beta chains. One record per CDR3 amino acid sequence lists the most common genes and DNA. TCRdb assigned the V and J calls; the authors' analysis was not used. This sample is represented by around 1,700,000 distinct CDR3 sequences; 28% of them were singletons. Around 7.7% of the sample belongs to the ten largest clones.

What the study reported, not specific to this receptor: Conclusive comparison of naive and antigen-experienced compartments was prevented by the profiling of bulk unsorted PBMCs. Donor CMV infection status was unknown, potentially confounding age-related changes in expanded clonotypes. There was a strong correlation between observed TCR beta diversity and the percentage of naive T cells measured by flow cytometry. Observed TCR beta diversity per million T cells fell roughly linearly with age, and a significant reduction was already apparent by age about 43. Compared with the aged group, the long-lived group had more naive CD4+ T cells, fewer expanded clones and increased TCR diversity, suggesting age selection. Estimates of total diversity based on one million sequenced T cells were regarded as lower bounds and as underestimates.

Donors were a few dozen systemically healthy Caucasian individuals from Russia aged roughly 6 to 90 years. Each donor gave 9 to 10 milliliters of peripheral blood, collected into EDTA-treated Vacutainer tubes. PBMCs were isolated by Ficoll-Paque density-gradient centrifugation, with at least 6 million obtained per sample. Total RNA, at least 5.5 micrograms per sample, was extracted from PBMCs with Trizol reagent. The percentages of naive CD45RAhigh/CD27high T cells were determined by flow cytometry on a PBMC aliquot from every donor. Via the germline V gene, CDR1 is KGHDR and CDR2 SFDVKD. The germline ends are 26 bases apart after V is trimmed by 12 bases and J by 10 bases. Its CDR3 holds 14 amino acids, cysteine through phenylalanine. CDR3 DNA only is kept here, 42 bases in frame from base 1.

The receptor's source is a woman in her twenties or thirties in good health. The chain is encoded by TRBV24-1 joined to TRBJ1-1, with the D gene call left open. The sample taken for sequencing was blood. For the CDR3, the sequence is CAVKTRNSFLTAFF. At the DNA level, the sequence is TGTGCCGTGAAGACCCGAAACAGTTTTCTCACAGCTTTCTTT.